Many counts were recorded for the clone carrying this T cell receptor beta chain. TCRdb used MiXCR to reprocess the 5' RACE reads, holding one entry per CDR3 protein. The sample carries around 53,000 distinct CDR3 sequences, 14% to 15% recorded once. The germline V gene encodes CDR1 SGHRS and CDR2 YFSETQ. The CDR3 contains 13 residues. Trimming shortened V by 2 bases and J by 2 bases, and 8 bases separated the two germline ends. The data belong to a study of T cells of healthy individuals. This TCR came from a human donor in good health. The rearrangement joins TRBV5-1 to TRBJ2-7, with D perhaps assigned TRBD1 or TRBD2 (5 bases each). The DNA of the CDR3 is TGCGCCAGCAGCTTAAGGGGAGCCTACGAGCAGTACTTC. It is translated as CASSLRGAYEQYF.